The next 29 T cell receptor beta chains were all read from a single sample in a study of T cell repertoires in cytomegalovirus infection. These TCRs' antigens remain unknown. Each CDR3 protein is one row after TCRdb ran MiXCR on the reads. This sample carries about 700,000 distinct CDR3 sequences, approximately 33% of them seen once, and the ten largest clones take roughly 18%. The sequenced sample was cultured PBMCs, obtained from culture after CMV antigen stimulation. Receptors were obtained from a human donor in good health (CMV status not recorded). Some clones in this sample may be carry-over from other donors' samples.

This clonotype was recorded a few times. V gene TRBV10-3 combines with J gene TRBJ2-7; 9 nucleotides agree with TRBD2. Germline V gives CDR1 ENHRY, CDR2 SYGVKD. This CDR3 is built from 16 residues. The ends lost 4 bases at V and 2 bases at J; junction bases unmatched: 9. Here the CDR3 DNA reads TGTGCCATCAGTGCTAACCCGGCTAGCGGGGCCTACGAGCAGTACTTC. Its protein product is CAISANPASGAYEQYF.

This chain links TRBV6-5 with TRBJ2-7; D is undetermined. Trimming cost V 7 bases and J 0 bases, with 16 bases left between them. This CDR3 region has 15 residues. CDR1 is MNHEY, CDR2 SVGAGI, per germline. The CDR3 nucleotides are TGTGCCAGCAAACTCCTCCGCGGCCACTCCTACGAGCAGTACTTC. Residues: CASKLLRGHSYEQYF.

V usage is TRBV15 and J usage is TRBJ2-4; D might be TRBD2 (6 bases). In germline, CDR1 is LNHNV, CDR2 YYDKDF (reference sequence). The CDR3 is 16 amino acids. Trimming removed 3 bases at V and 2 bases at J, with 14 bases between. CDR3 amino acids: CATSRGPGGPKNIQYF. CDR3 nucleotide sequence: TGTGCCACCAGCAGGGGCCCCGGGGGACCCAAAAACATTCAGTACTTC.

The V and J genes are TRBV7-9 and TRBJ2-1; no clear D gene. The CDR3 totals 11 residues. Trimming removed 5 bases from V and 9 bases from J, with 8 bases in between. Germline CDR1 and CDR2: SEHNR and FQNEAQ (reference sequence). The CDR3 sequence: CASSAHGEQFF. In DNA, the CDR3 is TGTGCCAGCAGCGCTCACGGTGAGCAGTTCTTC.

The genes are TRBV7-8 and TRBJ2-1; 7 bases line up with TRBD1. The CDR3 is 13 amino acids. Trimming cost V 10 bases and J 7 bases; bases outside gene matches: 10. Germline V CDR1 and CDR2: SGHVS, FQNEAQ. The CDR3 region is CATAQGRRNEQFF. Here the CDR3 DNA reads TGTGCCACTGCACAGGGGCGCCGTAATGAGCAGTTCTTC.

The genes are TRBV12-3 or TRBV12-4 and TRBJ1-2; D is unresolved. V was shortened by 6 bases and J by 0 bases, with 14 bases between the two germline ends. This CDR3 comprises 15 residues. CDR3 amino acids: CASRPRGMANYGYTF. CDR3 nucleotide sequence: TGTGCCAGCAGACCTCGAGGGATGGCTAACTATGGCTACACCTTC.

Turning to this clonotype: This CDR3 fails to terminate in the conserved phenylalanine or tryptophan, so it likely reflects a read error. This rearrangement joins TRBV7-2 to TRBJ1-2, with D possibly being TRBD1 (6 bases). V shed 6 bases and J shed 3 bases, with 14 bases lying between them. The germline CDR1 and CDR2 sequences are SGHTA and FQGNSA. This CDR3 spans 14 amino acids. CDR3 protein: CASRGGGRDYGYTS. The CDR3 bases are TGTGCCAGCAGGGGGGGGGGGCGCGACTATGGCTACACCTCC.

This clonotype was recorded at least ten times. The chain couples TRBV7-2 to TRBJ2-4; no reliable D call. CDR3 length: 14 residues. The germline V and J ends were trimmed by 6 bases and 7 bases, with 16 bases remaining between them. The germline V gene encodes CDR1 SGHTA and CDR2 FQGNSA. CDR3 sequence (DNA): TGTGCCAGCAGTCAGTCGTACGGTGTCAACATTCAGTACTTC. It yields the protein CASSQSYGVNIQYF.

This clonotype was counted only a few times. The chain is built from TRBV12-3 or TRBV12-4 and TRBJ2-1, with TRBD2 matching over 9 bases. J gave up 2 bases and V 6 bases, and 5 bases lay outside the gene matches. This CDR3 has 15 residues. In DNA form, the CDR3 reads TGTGCCAGCAGGGGGGGACTAGCCACCTACAATGAGCAGTTCTTC. Translating gives CASRGGLATYNEQFF.

CDR3 residues: CATRLSDSTDTQYF. The CDR3 region has the DNA TGTGCCACCAGACTGTCGGATAGCACAGATACGCAGTATTTT. The rearrangement links TRBV15 to TRBJ2-3; D is unresolved. The germline V gene has CDR1 LNHNV and CDR2 YYDKDF (reference sequence). The CDR3 contains 14 residues. V lost 6 bases, J lost 0 bases, and 10 bases lay in between.

This chain links TRBV28 with TRBJ1-6, with D uncertain. The ends were cut back, 7 bases at V and 8 bases at J, with 15 bases in the middle. Germline values: CDR1 MDHEN, CDR2 SYDVKM. The CDR3 runs to 14 residues. The CDR3 sequence is CASTAPGGYSPLHF. CDR3 nucleotides: TGTGCCAGCACCGCACCCGGAGGGTATTCACCCCTCCACTTT.

This chain links TRBV7-9 with TRBJ2-7, with TRBD2 identical over 12 bases. V shed 5 bases, J shed 3 bases, and the junction held 5 bases outside the gene matches. Germline values: CDR1 SEHNR, CDR2 FQNEAQ (reference sequence). This CDR3 has 15 amino acids. CDR3 loop: CASSPRTSGIYEQYF. CDR3 nucleotide sequence: TGTGCCAGCAGCCCCCGGACTAGCGGGATCTACGAGCAGTACTTC.

Many counts were recorded for this clonotype. The V call is TRBV7-2, the J call TRBJ2-5, with TRBD2 matching 9 bases. Trimming took 0 bases from V and 6 from J; bases not matched to a gene: 5. Germline CDR1 is SGHTA and CDR2 is FQGNSA. CDR3 size: 15 residues. The CDR3 sequence: CASSLARGLAKTQYF. In nucleotides, the CDR3 is TGTGCCAGCAGCTTAGCTAGAGGACTAGCGAAGACCCAGTACTTC.

The chain has TRBV7-2 and TRBJ2-5, with D tentatively TRBD1 or TRBD2 (5 bases each). Per germline, CDR1 SGHTA and CDR2 FQGNSA. V shed 0 bases and J shed 8 bases, with 22 bases lying between them. This CDR3 has 17 amino acids. CDR3 in amino acids: CASSLATGTILSGTQYF. The CDR3 nucleotides read TGTGCCAGCAGCTTAGCGACCGGGACCATCCTATCTGGCACCCAGTACTTC.

The rearrangement joins TRBV10-3 to TRBJ1-5; D is unresolved. This CDR3 is 15 amino acids long. Trimming left V 3 bases short and J 0 bases short, with 9 bases between. The germline CDR1 and CDR2 sequences are ENHRY and SYGVKD. CDR3 sequence (DNA): TGTGCCATCAGTGACGGGGTGGTTAGCAATCAGCCCCAGCATTTT. Encoded protein: CAISDGVVSNQPQHF.

The rearrangement links TRBV9 to TRBJ1-2; D may be TRBD1 (5 bases). Germline CDR1 is SGDLS and CDR2 is YYNGEE. This CDR3 contains 15 residues. V lost 4 bases and J lost 6, with 19 bases in between. Written as DNA, the CDR3 is TGTGCCAGCAGCCCCCGTCAGGGTGCGGGCCATGGCTACACCTTC. This codes for CASSPRQGAGHGYTF.

This clonotype was seen a few times. The rearrangement joins TRBV4-1 to TRBJ2-3, with TRBD2 matching 8 bases. The CDR3 is made up of 15 amino acids. CDR1 MGHRA and CDR2 YSYEKL come from the germline V gene. V shed 2 bases and J 2 bases; nucleotides not matched to a gene: 3. This chain's CDR3 is CASSQLLADTDTQYF. In nucleotides, the CDR3 is TGCGCCAGCAGCCAATTACTAGCGGACACAGATACGCAGTATTTT.

This clonotype has a handful of counts. The DNA for the CDR3 is TGCGCCAGCAGCCAAGATGAAGGGACGCAGTATTTT. Its protein is CASSQDEGTQYF. The V gene is TRBV4-1, the J gene TRBJ2-3; D unresolved. V lost 0 bases, J lost 9 bases, and 7 bases lay in between. The CDR3 covers 12 residues. Germline V gene data show CDR1 as MGHRA and CDR2 as YSYEKL.

This clonotype was picked up a small number of times. The V and J genes are TRBV10-2 and TRBJ1-5; TRBD1 is a possible D gene (5 bases). The CDR3 runs to 13 residues. V gave up 10 bases and J gave up 5 bases, with 15 bases separating them. The germline gives CDR1 WSHSY, CDR2 SAAADI. The CDR3 DNA reads TGCGCCACCGCACCGACAGTATATCAGCCCCAGCATTTT. This codes for CATAPTVYQPQHF.

This clonotype was recorded once. V and J are TRBV7-2 and TRBJ1-6, with D perhaps matching TRBD1 (6 bases). The CDR3 consists of 14 residues. With 1 base removed from V and 10 bases from J, the gap between germline ends came to 11 bases. Germline V gene lookup returns CDR1 SGHTA and CDR2 FQGNSA. DNA for the CDR3: TGTGCCAGCAGCTTAGAGGGGGATTCCTCACCCCTCCACTTT. It is translated as CASSLEGDSSPLHF.

This clonotype was counted between two and nine times. The chain joins TRBV7-9 to TRBJ2-5; D unresolved. Germline V gene lookup returns CDR1 SEHNR and CDR2 FQNEAQ (reference sequence). Trimming left V 5 bases short and J 5 bases short, with 18 bases between. CDR3 length equals 15 residues. CDR3 residues: CASSNRASLAETQYF. As DNA, the CDR3 is TGTGCCAGCAGCAACCGGGCCAGCCTCGCGGAGACCCAGTACTTC. Supplemented by reference TRBV7-9 and TRBJ2-5, the full variable domain reads DTGVSQNPRHKITKRGQNVTFRCDPISEHNRLYWYRQTLGQGPEFLTYFQNEAQLEKSRLLSDRFSAERPKGSFSTLEIQRTEQGDSAMYLCASSNRASLAETQYFGPGTRLLVL.

This chain connects TRBV19 to TRBJ2-7, with D possibly being TRBD2 (6 bases). Trimming removed 5 bases at V and 5 bases at J, with 19 bases between. This CDR3 contains 15 residues. CDR1 is LNHDA, CDR2 SQIVND, per germline (reference sequence). The CDR3 DNA reads TGTGCCAGTAGTCTCACGGGGGAATCGGATGACGAGCAGTACTTC. This encodes CASSLTGESDDEQYF.

This clonotype has a handful of counts. The chain is built from TRBV19 and TRBJ1-1; D is ambiguous. With 3 bases removed from V and 1 base from J, the gap between germline ends came to 6 bases. The CDR3 covers 13 residues. CDR1 is LNHDA, CDR2 SQIVND, per germline (reference sequence). The CDR3 sequence: CASSIERNTEAFF. CDR3 bases: TGTGCCAGTAGTATTGAGAGGAACACTGAAGCTTTCTTT. Based on the CDR3 plus reference TRBV19 and TRBJ1-1, the full variable domain is DGGITQSPKYLFRKEGQNVTLSCEQNLNHDAMYWYRQDPGQGLRLIYYSQIVNDFQKGDIAEGYSVSREKKESFPLTVTSAQKNPTAFYLCASSIERNTEAFFGQGTRLTVV.

In this sample, this clonotype turned up a few times. This rearrangement joins TRBV4-1 to TRBJ1-1; no firm D call. The CDR3 loop spans 17 amino acids. Germline V gene sequence: CDR1 MGHRA, CDR2 YSYEKL. Deletions cut 1 base from V and 1 base from J, with 16 bases between. The CDR3 spells CASSQGTGRSRNTEAFF. The CDR3 DNA reads TGCGCCAGCAGCCAAGGCACGGGTAGATCTAGGAACACTGAAGCTTTCTTT.

This clonotype was found a few times. The chain has TRBV5-4 and TRBJ1-1, with D possibly matching TRBD1 (6 bases). This CDR3 region has 17 residues. V lost 4 bases to trimming and J lost 0 bases, with 19 bases between them. The germline V gene encodes CDR1 SGHNT and CDR2 YYREEE (reference sequence). The CDR3: CASSRGTRRQVNTEAFF. CDR3 sequence (DNA): TGTGCCAGCAGCCGCGGGACACGGAGGCAGGTGAACACTGAAGCTTTCTTT. Full variable domain (remainder filled in from reference TRBV5-4 and TRBJ1-1): ETGVTQSPTHLIKTRGQQVTLRCSSQSGHNTVSWYQQALGQGPQFIFQYYREEENGRGNFPPRFSGLQFPNYSSELNVNALELDDSALYLCASSRGTRRQVNTEAFFGQGTRLTVV.

The chain combines TRBV6-6 with TRBJ2-1, with D tentatively TRBD1 (6 bases). This CDR3 is built from 16 residues. Germline loops: CDR1 MNHNY, CDR2 SVGAGI (reference sequence). The germline V and J ends were trimmed by 6 bases and 0 bases, with 15 bases remaining between them. This chain's CDR3 is CASSFQQGSSYNEQFF. CDR3 nucleotides: TGTGCCAGCAGCTTTCAACAGGGCAGCTCCTACAATGAGCAGTTCTTC.

The chain has TRBV11-2 and TRBJ1-3, with a possible D match to TRBD1 (5 bases). Germline V gene data show CDR1 as SGHAT and CDR2 as FQNNGV. The CDR3 length is 15 residues. Trimming cost V 5 bases and J 0 bases, with 11 bases left between them. The CDR3 spells CASSRQPLSGNTIYF. The CDR3 DNA follows: TGTGCCAGCAGCCGACAGCCCCTCTCTGGAAACACCATATATTTT.

The chain has TRBV6-2 or TRBV6-3 and TRBJ1-5; the D gene is possibly TRBD1 (5 bases). This CDR3 has 15 residues. Germline CDR1 reads MNHEY; CDR2 reads SVGEGT. Trimming shortened V by 7 bases and J by 0 bases, and 13 bases separated the two germline ends. The CDR3 protein is CASIRDSNSNQPQHF. The DNA for the CDR3 is TGTGCCAGCATCCGGGACTCCAATAGCAATCAGCCCCAGCATTTT.

The gene calls are TRBV5-3 and TRBJ2-1; 10 bases line up with TRBD2. TRBV5-3 is noted as an ORF with a role that remains uncertain. The CDR3 runs 16 residues. Losses at the gene ends were 8 bases for V and 4 bases for J; bases not matched to a gene: 12. CDR3 sequence: CASSTGTSDDYNEQFF. Written as DNA, the CDR3 is TGTGCCAGCAGCACCGGGACTAGCGACGATTACAATGAGCAGTTCTTC.